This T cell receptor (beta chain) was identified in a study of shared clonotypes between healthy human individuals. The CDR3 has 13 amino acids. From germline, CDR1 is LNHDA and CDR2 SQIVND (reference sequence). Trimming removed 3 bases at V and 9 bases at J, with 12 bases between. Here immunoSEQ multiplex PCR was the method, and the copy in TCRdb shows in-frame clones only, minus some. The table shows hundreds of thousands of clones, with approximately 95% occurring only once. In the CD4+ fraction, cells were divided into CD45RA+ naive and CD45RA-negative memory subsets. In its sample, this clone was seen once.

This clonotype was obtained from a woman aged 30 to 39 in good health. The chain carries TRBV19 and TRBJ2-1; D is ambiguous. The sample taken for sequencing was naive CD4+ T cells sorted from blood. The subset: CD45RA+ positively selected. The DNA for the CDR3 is TGTGCCAGTAGTATTACTGGGCGGCGTGAGCAGTTCTTC. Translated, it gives CASSITGRREQFF.